This TCR beta chain is from a study of blood T cell repertoires in COVID-19. Study context: Acute-phase and convalescent COVID-19 samples originated in the United States, Italy and Spain.

The table came from immunoSEQ multiplex PCR; TCRdb's copy has only in-frame clones and leaves some out. This sample has tens of thousands of clones, with 90% to 95% found just once. Sequences were obtained from peripheral blood. The sequence was obtained from a human donor in a cohort sampled during active COVID-19.

The chain's CDR3 is CASSLVLNGLADTQYF. CDR3 DNA sequence: TGTGCCAGCAGCTTAGTATTGAACGGACTCGCAGATACGCAGTATTTT. The rearrangement joins TRBV11-2 to TRBJ2-3; TRBD2 is a possible D gene (5 bases). Between the trimmed V and J ends, which lost 1 base and 4 bases, there was a span of 15 bases. Germline V CDR1 and CDR2: SGHAT, FQNNGV. The CDR3 contains 16 residues. Full variable domain (outside the CDR3, taken from reference TRBV11-2 and TRBJ2-3): EAGVAQSPRYKIIEKRQSVAFWCNPISGHATLYWYQQILGQGPKLLIQFQNNGVVDDSQLPKDRFSAERLKGVDSTLKIQPAKLEDSAVYLCASSLVLNGLADTQYFGPGTRLTVL.